The 26 T cell receptor beta chains presented below share a single source sample, sequenced in a study of T cell repertoires and HLA-DP antigens. Produced via immunoSEQ multiplex PCR; TCRdb's table is partial and in-frame only. Of some 89,000 clones in the sample, about 89% are singletons; the top ten hold roughly 1.6%. No antigen has been assigned to these receptors. Input material: CD4+ T cells from PBMCs. Receptors originate from a man aged 50-60 years in good health and CMV-seronegative.

This rearrangement joins TRBV30 to TRBJ2-3; 10 nucleotides agree with TRBD2. There are 17 residues in the CDR3. The V gene's germline CDR1 is GTSNPN and CDR2 SVGIG (reference sequence). V lost 0 bases and J lost 2; bases outside the gene matches: 8. The DNA of the CDR3 is TGTGCCTGGAGTGTACTAAAAGCGGGGGGGACCACAGATACGCAGTATTTT. Its protein product is CAWSVLKAGGTTDTQYF.

This CDR3 reads CASSPPGDTYEQYF. The DNA for the CDR3 is TGTGCCAGCTCACCACCGGGAGATACCTACGAGCAGTACTTC. This chain links TRBV18 with TRBJ2-7; D may be TRBD2 (5 bases). V was cut by 0 bases and J by 2 bases, with 8 bases left in between. The CDR3 sequence is 14 residues long. Germline V gives CDR1 KGHSH, CDR2 LQKENI.

The CDR3 is CASSLVDRGNTEAFF. For the CDR3, the DNA is TGTGCCAGCAGCTTGGTAGATCGCGGGAACACTGAAGCTTTCTTT. The chain has TRBV5-6 and TRBJ1-1; the D is unclear. Germline V gene sequence: CDR1 SGHDT, CDR2 YYEEEE. This CDR3 region has 15 residues. Trimming stripped 0 bases from V and 1 base from J, with 10 bases between.

V is TRBV5-1 and J is TRBJ2-5, with 10 bases identical to TRBD1. The V gene end was trimmed by 3 bases and the J gene end by 6 bases; junction bases not matched to a gene: 5. The CDR3 consists of 14 residues. Looked up from germline, CDR1 is SGHRS and CDR2 is YFSETQ. This CDR3 is CASSSPGQGKTQYF. DNA of the CDR3: TGCGCCAGCAGCTCACCGGGACAGGGGAAGACCCAGTACTTC.

The gene calls are TRBV2 and TRBJ1-2; perhaps TRBD1 as D (5 bases). The CDR3 extends over 15 amino acids. Germline CDR1 SNHLY, CDR2 FYNNEI. V was cut by 8 bases and J by 0 bases, with 16 bases left in between. CDR3 nucleotides: TGTGCCAGCCGTCAGGGTACAGCGACTAACTATGGCTACACCTTC. Encoded protein: CASRQGTATNYGYTF.

The chain is built from TRBV5-7 and TRBJ1-1; TRBD1 aligns across 10 bases. TRBV5-7 is marked as an open reading frame, function uncertain. The CDR3 sequence is 17 residues long. V dropped 1 base and J dropped 4; count of bases not matched to a gene: 10. Here the CDR3 reads CASSLRTGGFIGTEAFF. The CDR3 DNA follows: TGTGCCAGCAGCTTGAGGACAGGGGGATTTATCGGCACTGAAGCTTTCTTT.

This clone was detected only once. The V call is TRBV5-4, the J call TRBJ2-1; D possibly corresponds to TRBD1 (5 bases). This CDR3 contains 13 residues. Trimming shortened V by 5 bases and J by 4 bases, and 10 bases separated the two germline ends. In germline, CDR1 is SGHNT, CDR2 YYREEE (reference sequence). This chain's CDR3 is CASSTGHYNEQFF. The CDR3 DNA sequence: TGTGCCAGCAGTACCGGACATTACAATGAGCAGTTCTTC.

The chain employs TRBV6-5 and TRBJ1-4; D unresolved. Deletions cut 0 bases from V and 3 bases from J, with 8 bases between. Germline CDR1 and CDR2: MNHEY and SVGAGI. This CDR3 region has 15 residues. DNA for the CDR3: TGTGCCAGCAGTTACTCGAATCGGGCTAATGAAAAACTGTTTTTT. The encoded protein is CASSYSNRANEKLFF.

There are many counts of this clone. The chain combines TRBV9 with TRBJ1-2; a weak D match, TRBD1 (5 bases). Germline lookup yields CDR1 SGDLS and CDR2 YYNGEE. Trimming took off 4 bases at V and 4 bases at J, with 14 bases between the two ends. The CDR3 length is 14 residues. The CDR3 protein is CASSPTYGGYGYTF. The CDR3 DNA reads as TGTGCCAGCAGCCCCACTTACGGGGGCTATGGCTACACCTTC.

The V call is TRBV7-2, the J call TRBJ2-3; maybe TRBD2 (5 bases). Germline CDR1 SGHTA, CDR2 FQGNSA. Trimming left V 5 bases short and J 6 bases short, with 9 bases between. This CDR3 has 12 amino acids. The CDR3 DNA reads TGTGCCAGCAGCCGAAGAGGGGATACGCAGTATTTT. It specifies CASSRRGDTQYF.

This clone has just a few counts. This rearrangement joins TRBV7-9 to TRBJ2-3; D call uncertain. Looked up from germline, CDR1 is SEHNR and CDR2 is FQNEAQ (reference sequence). Trimming took off 0 bases at V and 6 bases at J, with 7 bases between the two ends. This CDR3 has 13 residues. The CDR3 DNA sequence: TGTGCCAGCAGCTTAGCCGATGGGGATACGCAGTATTTT. Amino acid sequence: CASSLADGDTQYF.

The chain uses TRBV5-5 and TRBJ1-1, with 7 nucleotides matching TRBD1. The CDR3 is 15 residues long. The V gene's germline CDR1 is SGHKS and CDR2 YYEKEE (reference sequence). The J segment lost 5 bases and the V segment lost 0 bases, leaving 7 bases of the junction unmatched. CDR3 amino acids: CASSLAPTGRTEAFF. The CDR3 DNA sequence: TGTGCCAGCAGCTTGGCCCCGACAGGGAGGACTGAAGCTTTCTTT.

The chain joins TRBV9 to TRBJ2-5, with D possibly matching TRBD2 (6 bases). Germline V gene data show CDR1 as SGDLS and CDR2 as YYNGEE. V dropped 0 bases and J dropped 4 bases, with 13 bases sitting between them. CDR3 length equals 15 residues. CDR3 sequence (DNA): TGTGCCAGCAGCGTAGACTTGGGGGGAGGAGAGACCCAGTACTTC. Translating gives CASSVDLGGGETQYF.

The chain couples TRBV5-1 to TRBJ1-4, with 9 positions matching TRBD1. CDR1 SGHRS and CDR2 YFSETQ come from the germline V gene. This CDR3 region has 16 residues. Trimming cost V 4 bases and J 8 bases; bases outside gene matches: 12. The CDR3 loop is CASSPGGGQGGEKLFF. CDR3 DNA: TGCGCCAGCAGCCCCGGGGGGGGACAGGGAGGAGAAAAACTGTTTTTT. The variable domain in full, completed from reference TRBV5-1 and TRBJ1-4, reads KAGVTQTPRYLIKTRGQQVTLSCSPISGHRSVSWYQQTPGQGLQFLFEYFSETQRNKGNFPGRFSGRQFSNSRSEMNVSTLELGDSALYLCASSPGGGQGGEKLFFGSGTQLSVL.

The chain is built from TRBV30 and TRBJ2-1; TRBD2 is a possible D gene (6 bases). The CDR3 is 13 residues long. Germline values: CDR1 GTSNPN, CDR2 SVGIG (reference sequence). The germline V and J ends were trimmed by 8 bases and 3 bases, with 14 bases remaining between them. CDR3 nucleotides: TGTGCCGGGGGGTCGGGAAACTACAATGAGCAGTTCTTC. It translates to CAGGSGNYNEQFF.

The chain couples TRBV6-1 to TRBJ2-3, with D unclear. V dropped 1 base and J dropped 2 bases, with 10 bases sitting between them. This CDR3 region has 15 residues. Germline loops: CDR1 MNHNS, CDR2 SASEGT. CDR3 sequence reads: CASSEVEGPTDTQYF. The CDR3 DNA reads TGTGCCAGCAGTGAAGTGGAAGGGCCCACAGATACGCAGTATTTT.

This chain links TRBV19 with TRBJ2-6; 9 nucleotides agree with TRBD1. The CDR3 is made up of 19 amino acids. Germline V gene sequence: CDR1 LNHDA, CDR2 SQIVND (reference sequence). V gave up 6 bases and J gave up 3 bases; unmatched junction bases: 15. This chain's CDR3 is CASRSTGQGLFGGANVLTF. CDR3 bases: TGTGCCAGTAGGTCCACGGGACAGGGACTTTTTGGTGGGGCCAACGTCCTGACTTTC.

The gene calls are TRBV4-3 and TRBJ2-7, with TRBD2 matching 7 bases. The CDR3 consists of 15 residues. V lost 1 base to trimming and J lost 3 bases; unmatched junction nucleotides: 6. Germline CDR1 LGHNA, CDR2 YSLEER. CDR3 in amino acids: CASSQAREWNYEQYF. The DNA of the CDR3 is TGCGCCAGCAGCCAAGCGCGGGAGTGGAACTACGAGCAGTACTTC.

The chain carries TRBV7-9 and TRBJ2-2; D gene ambiguous. This CDR3 region has 12 residues. From germline, CDR1 is SEHNR and CDR2 FQNEAQ (reference sequence). The V end lost 5 bases, the J end lost 5 bases, and 6 bases lay between the germline ends. The CDR3 DNA sequence: TGTGCCAGCAGCCCTCCTACCGGGGAGCTGTTTTTT. Translation gives CASSPPTGELFF. The entire variable domain, with the rest obtained from reference TRBV7-9 and TRBJ2-2, is as follows: DTGVSQNPRHKITKRGQNVTFRCDPISEHNRLYWYRQTLGQGPEFLTYFQNEAQLEKSRLLSDRFSAERPKGSFSTLEIQRTEQGDSAMYLCASSPPTGELFFGEGSRLTVL.

The rearrangement uses TRBV5-1 and TRBJ2-2, with D tentatively TRBD1 (6 bases). V was trimmed by 6 bases and J by 4 bases, leaving 16 bases between them. The CDR3 length is 15 residues. CDR1 and CDR2 from the germline V gene are SGHRS and YFSETQ. CDR3 region: CASTSGTRGTGELFF. The DNA for the CDR3 is TGCGCCAGCACCTCCGGGACAAGAGGCACCGGGGAGCTGTTTTTT. Filled out from reference TRBV5-1 and TRBJ2-2, the complete variable domain reads KAGVTQTPRYLIKTRGQQVTLSCSPISGHRSVSWYQQTPGQGLQFLFEYFSETQRNKGNFPGRFSGRQFSNSRSEMNVSTLELGDSALYLCASTSGTRGTGELFFGEGSRLTVL.

This chain links TRBV11-3 with TRBJ2-1; D may be TRBD2 (5 bases). The germline V gene encodes CDR1 SGHNT and CDR2 YENEEA. V was clipped by 2 bases and J by 3 bases, with 8 bases between them. This CDR3 region has 14 residues. This CDR3 is CASSLIGDYNEQFF. CDR3 nucleotides: TGTGCCAGCAGCTTAATCGGGGACTACAATGAGCAGTTCTTC. Variable domain in full (rest from reference TRBV11-3 and TRBJ2-1): EAGVVQSPRYKIIEKKQPVAFWCNPISGHNTLYWYLQNLGQGPELLIRYENEEAVDDSQLPKDRFSAERLKGVDSTLKIQPAELGDSAVYLCASSLIGDYNEQFFGPGTRLTVL.

V is TRBV28 and J is TRBJ2-5; 7 bases are shared with TRBD1. J was trimmed by 2 bases and V by 7 bases; bases with no gene match: 7. This CDR3 has 14 amino acids. Germline CDR1 is MDHEN and CDR2 is SYDVKM. The CDR3: CASTLTGTQETQYF. The CDR3 region has the DNA TGTGCCAGCACCCTGACAGGGACGCAAGAGACCCAGTACTTC.

This sequence joins TRBV5-1 and TRBJ1-2; no definite D call. V was clipped by 4 bases and J by 3 bases, with 16 bases between them. The CDR3 extends over 15 amino acids. CDR1 and CDR2 from the germline V gene are SGHRS and YFSETQ. In DNA form, the CDR3 reads TGCGCCAGCAGCGATATTGGAGGGATCGACTATGGCTACACCTTC. Translating gives CASSDIGGIDYGYTF.

This clone showed up just a few times. The chain combines TRBV19 with TRBJ1-1, with D perhaps TRBD1 (5 bases). CDR1 LNHDA and CDR2 SQIVND come from the germline V gene (reference sequence). The CDR3 length is 14 residues. V was trimmed by 8 bases and J by 4 bases, leaving 17 bases between them. CDR3 nucleotide sequence: TGTGCCAGTCAGGATCTGGGGGTGAGCACTGAAGCTTTCTTT. This codes for CASQDLGVSTEAFF.

This clone was observed a single time. The J gene is TRBJ1-5, the V gene TRBV4-1; 10 bases align to TRBD1. J was trimmed by 3 bases and V by 1 base; bases with no gene match: 6. Germline assignment: CDR1 MGHRA and CDR2 YSYEKL. This CDR3 is 17 amino acids long. In nucleotides, the CDR3 is TGCGCCAGCAGCCAAGCAGGGACAGGGGCTTACAATCAGCCCCAGCATTTT. Amino acid sequence: CASSQAGTGAYNQPQHF.

The genes are TRBV7-9 and TRBJ2-3; D is unresolved. Germline V lookup: CDR1 SEHNR, CDR2 FQNEAQ (reference sequence). The CDR3 consists of 15 residues. Between the trimmed V and J ends, which lost 5 bases and 5 bases, there was a span of 17 bases. The CDR3 reads CASSPISGYEDTQYF. The CDR3 region has the DNA TGTGCCAGCAGCCCCATTTCTGGGTATGAAGATACGCAGTATTTT.